The 30 T cell receptor beta chains given below trace back to one sample, sequenced in a study of shared clonotypes between healthy human individuals. Here immunoSEQ multiplex PCR was the method, and the copy in TCRdb shows in-frame clones only, minus some. This table has some 2.4 million clones, roughly 93% appearing once. Sequences were obtained from naive CD4+ T cells from PBMCs. Documented subset: CD45RA+ positively selected. These receptors were obtained from a man younger than 35 in good health. Some clones in this sample may be carry-over from other donors' samples.

The chain joins TRBV5-5 to TRBJ1-2; TRBD1 agrees at 10 bases. The CDR3 extends over 15 amino acids. The germline V gene has CDR1 SGHKS and CDR2 YYEKEE (reference sequence). V was clipped by 0 bases and J by 4 bases; unmatched bases: 3. For the CDR3, the DNA is TGTGCCAGCAGCTTGGTGACAGGGGGCTTCTATGGCTACACCTTC. Protein sequence: CASSLVTGGFYGYTF.

The chain uses TRBV6-6 and TRBJ2-7; the match to TRBD1 covers 8 bases. CDR1 is MNHNY, CDR2 SVGAGI, per germline (reference sequence). V lost 0 bases and J lost 3; bases outside the gene matches: 4. This CDR3 spans 15 amino acids. The CDR3 is CASSYSGTGHYEQYF. In nucleotides, the CDR3 is TGTGCCAGCAGTTACTCCGGGACAGGACACTACGAGCAGTACTTC.

The chain links TRBV29-1 to TRBJ1-5; D gene unclear. The CDR3 runs to 12 residues. Trimming cost V 6 bases and J 9 bases, with 15 bases left between them. Germline V gives CDR1 SQVTM, CDR2 ANQGSEA. Written as DNA, the CDR3 is TGCAGCGTCGGGCCGGCGAGCGGGCCCCAGCATTTT. It codes for CSVGPASGPQHF.

Notes on this clone: Other nucleotide sequences in the sample specify the same CDR3. The rearrangement links TRBV9 to TRBJ1-1; TRBD1 matches at 9 bases. The CDR3 loop spans 15 amino acids. V trimming: 0 bases; J trimming: 2 bases; junction bases outside the gene matches: 2. Germline lookup yields CDR1 SGDLS and CDR2 YYNGEE. CDR3 sequence reads: CASSVVGQGNTEAFF. As DNA, the CDR3 is TGTGCCAGCAGCGTAGTGGGACAGGGCAACACTGAAGCTTTCTTT.

This clone turned up a few times. The chain is built from TRBV7-3 and TRBJ1-5; D is ambiguous. CDR3 size: 11 residues. The V end was cut by 9 bases, the J end by 6 bases, with 9 bases between. The germline gives CDR1 SGHTA, CDR2 FQGTGA. The CDR3 loop reads CASAHAQPQHF. The CDR3 coding sequence is TGTGCCAGTGCTCACGCTCAGCCCCAGCATTTT. The whole variable domain, filled in from reference TRBV7-3 and TRBJ1-5, reads GAGVSQTPSNKVTEKGKYVELRCDPISGHTALYWYRQSLGQGPEFLIYFQGTGAADDSGLPNDRFFAVRPEGSVSTLKIQRTERGDSAVYLCASAHAQPQHFGDGTRLSIL.

As to this clone: The sample holds other DNA sequences that translate to the same CDR3. V and J are TRBV5-1 and TRBJ2-5, with 13 positions matching TRBD2. V shed 0 bases and J 1 base; nucleotides not matched to a gene: 0. Germline CDR1 SGHRS, CDR2 YFSETQ. This CDR3 has 16 amino acids. The CDR3 spells CASSLGLAGGQETQYF. The CDR3 bases are TGCGCCAGCAGCTTGGGACTAGCGGGGGGCCAAGAGACCCAGTACTTC.

V and J are TRBV28 and TRBJ2-1; TRBD2 agrees at 9 bases. This CDR3 spans 16 amino acids. Unmatched junction bases numbered 4, after V lost 3 bases and J lost 1 base. Germline V gene data show CDR1 as MDHEN and CDR2 as SYDVKM. CDR3 amino acids: CASSFKAGGSYNEQFF. CDR3 in DNA: TGTGCCAGCAGTTTCAAAGCGGGAGGATCCTACAATGAGCAGTTCTTC.

The chain is built from TRBV7-2 and TRBJ2-1; D not certain. The length of the CDR3 is 13 residues. Per the germline V gene, CDR1 is SGHTA and CDR2 is FQGNSA. V dropped 8 bases and J dropped 7 bases, with 15 bases sitting between them. The CDR3 reads CASVRSVSNEQFF. The CDR3 coding sequence is TGTGCCAGCGTCAGGAGTGTGTCAAATGAGCAGTTCTTC. The full variable domain, with the rest looked up from reference TRBV7-2 and TRBJ2-1, is GAGVSQSPSNKVTEKGKDVELRCDPISGHTALYWYRQSLGQGLEFLIYFQGNSAPDKSGLPSDRFSAERTGGSVSTLTIQRTQQEDSAVYLCASVRSVSNEQFFGPGTRLTVL.

The chain carries TRBV7-9 and TRBJ1-1, with D hard to call. This CDR3 contains 13 residues. The germline V and J ends were trimmed by 5 bases and 1 base, with 8 bases remaining between them. Germline V gene sequence: CDR1 SEHNR, CDR2 FQNEAQ (reference sequence). The CDR3 DNA is TGTGCCAGCAGCGACGGGAGGAACACTGAAGCTTTCTTT. Translating it yields CASSDGRNTEAFF.

The chain combines TRBV28 with TRBJ2-1; 9 nucleotides agree with TRBD1. Germline CDR1 MDHEN, CDR2 SYDVKM. V dropped 5 bases and J dropped 7; count of bases not matched to a gene: 9. The CDR3 is 15 amino acids. The CDR3 protein is CASSPPGQGLNEQFF. CDR3 sequence (DNA): TGTGCCAGCAGTCCCCCGGGACAGGGTTTAAATGAGCAGTTCTTC. Based on the CDR3 plus reference TRBV28 and TRBJ2-1, the full variable domain is DVKVTQSSRYLVKRTGEKVFLECVQDMDHENMFWYRQDPGLGLRLIYFSYDVKMKEKGDIPEGYSVSREKKERFSLILESASTNQTSMYLCASSPPGQGLNEQFFGPGTRLTVL.

The V call is TRBV30, the J call TRBJ2-1, with 8 bases lining up with TRBD2. Looked up from germline, CDR1 is GTSNPN and CDR2 is SVGIG (reference sequence). The CDR3 totals 14 residues. With V trimmed by 1 base and J by 6 bases, 5 bases remained unmatched. CDR3 bases: TGTGCCTGGAGTGCCTATAGCGGGATCAATGAGCAGTTCTTC. The encoded protein is CAWSAYSGINEQFF.

With regard to this clone: The same CDR3 also results from other DNA sequences found in this sample. The chain is built from TRBV18 and TRBJ1-1, with D uncertain. The CDR3 has 13 residues. V dropped 4 bases and J dropped 2 bases, with 8 bases sitting between them. CDR1 is KGHSH, CDR2 LQKENI, per germline. This CDR3 is CASSLAENTEAFF. CDR3 bases: TGTGCCAGCTCACTTGCGGAAAACACTGAAGCTTTCTTT.

The genes are TRBV19 and TRBJ2-7; 15 positions match TRBD2. This CDR3 is 15 amino acids long. Germline loops: CDR1 LNHDA, CDR2 SQIVND (reference sequence). The J segment lost 4 bases and the V segment lost 5 bases, leaving 3 bases of the junction unmatched. The CDR3 nucleotides are TGTGCCAGTAGTGTCGGGACTAGCGGGAGGTACGAGCAGTACTTC. Its protein is CASSVGTSGRYEQYF.

The rearrangement links TRBV29-1 to TRBJ2-2; D possibly corresponds to TRBD1 (6 bases). CDR1 and CDR2 from the germline V gene are SQVTM and ANQGSEA. This CDR3 contains 13 residues. Deletions cut 6 bases from V and 6 bases from J, with 14 bases between. The CDR3 coding sequence is TGCAGCGTCATGAAACAGGGCGCCGGGGAGCTGTTTTTT. Amino acids: CSVMKQGAGELFF.

J is TRBJ2-7 and V is TRBV7-3; a weak D match, TRBD2 (7 bases). The CDR3 spans 15 residues. Trimming pared 1 base from V and 1 base from J, leaving 11 bases between. CDR1 is SGHTA, CDR2 FQGTGA, per germline. In DNA, the CDR3 is TGTGCCAGCAGCTTAAGAGGGGGAGGGTCCTACGAGCAGTACTTC. Translating gives CASSLRGGGSYEQYF.

J is TRBJ2-7 and V is TRBV11-2, with 7 nucleotides matching TRBD2. The germline CDR1 and CDR2 sequences are SGHAT and FQNNGV. V lost 5 bases to trimming and J lost 0 bases; unmatched junction nucleotides: 4. This CDR3 is 14 amino acids long. The CDR3 region has the DNA TGTGCCAGCAGCCCCCGGGAGGACTCCTACGAGCAGTACTTC. This sequence encodes CASSPREDSYEQYF. The full variable domain, its missing parts supplied by reference TRBV11-2 and TRBJ2-7, is EAGVAQSPRYKIIEKRQSVAFWCNPISGHATLYWYQQILGQGPKLLIQFQNNGVVDDSQLPKDRFSAERLKGVDSTLKIQPAKLEDSAVYLCASSPREDSYEQYFGPGTRLTVT.

This clone was picked up one time. CDR3 residues: CASSPGNGYQETQYF. The DNA of the CDR3 is TGTGCCAGCAGCCCCGGAAACGGATACCAAGAGACCCAGTACTTC. The chain is built from TRBV7-2 and TRBJ2-5; D not resolved. CDR1 and CDR2 from the germline V gene are SGHTA and FQGNSA. There are 15 residues in the CDR3. Trimming left V 5 bases short and J 0 bases short, with 13 bases between.

The J gene is TRBJ2-7, the V gene TRBV6-5; D is tentatively TRBD1 or TRBD2 (5 bases each). The CDR3 sequence is 14 residues long. In germline, CDR1 is MNHEY, CDR2 SVGAGI. The V gene lost 6 bases and the J gene lost 4 bases, with 16 bases spanning the gap. CDR3 sequence reads: CASSAVWGRYEQYF. The CDR3 nucleotides are TGTGCCAGCAGCGCCGTATGGGGACGATACGAGCAGTACTTC.

The chain has TRBV5-1 and TRBJ1-1, with 9 bases aligning to TRBD1. The germline CDR1 and CDR2 sequences are SGHRS and YFSETQ. Unmatched junction bases numbered 8, after V lost 4 bases and J lost 4 bases. This CDR3 has 15 residues. This CDR3 is CASSGDRGESTEAFF. The CDR3 bases are TGCGCCAGCAGCGGAGACAGGGGGGAGAGCACTGAAGCTTTCTTT.

The CDR3 DNA is TGCAGCGGCGGAGAAAACGAGCAGTACTTC. It codes for CSGGENEQYF. V is TRBV29-1 and J is TRBJ2-7; D is unresolved. Germline CDR1 reads SQVTM; CDR2 reads ANQGSEA. Trimming removed 7 bases at V and 5 bases at J, with 9 bases between. This CDR3 spans 10 amino acids.

In regard to this clone: Other DNA sequences in the sample encode the same CDR3. CDR3 DNA sequence: TGTGCCAGCAGTTCTGCGAACACTGAAGCTTTCTTT. Encoded protein: CASSSANTEAFF. The V gene is TRBV27, the J gene TRBJ1-1, with D unclear. Germline V lookup: CDR1 MNHEY, CDR2 SMNVEV (reference sequence). This CDR3 has 12 residues. The germline V and J ends were trimmed by 4 bases and 1 base, with 4 bases remaining between them.

This chain joins TRBV7-9 and TRBJ2-7; D gene ambiguous. CDR3 length: 14 amino acids. Germline values: CDR1 SEHNR, CDR2 FQNEAQ (reference sequence). Deletions cut 2 bases from V and 2 bases from J, with 10 bases between. In DNA, the CDR3 is TGTGCCAGCAGCTTATACGACGGTCCCTACGAGCAGTACTTC. Translated, it gives CASSLYDGPYEQYF.

V gene TRBV6-1 combines with J gene TRBJ2-7, with D possibly TRBD2 on 6 matching bases. V lost 6 bases and J lost 11, with 17 bases in between. The length of the CDR3 is 12 residues. CDR1 and CDR2 (germline): MNHNS, SASEGT. CDR3 in DNA: TGTGCCAGCAGGTTGATAGCGGAGAGGGAGTACTTC. Its translation: CASRLIAEREYF.

This clone was counted a single time. In DNA form, the CDR3 reads TGCGCCAGCAGCTTAATCGCGGGAGGCCTCCACAATGAGCAGTTCTTC. It yields the protein CASSLIAGGLHNEQFF. V and J are TRBV5-1 and TRBJ2-1, with TRBD2 matching over 8 bases. This CDR3 is built from 16 residues. Trimming at V came to 2 bases and at J to 5 bases, leaving 9 bases not matched to a gene. Germline V gene data show CDR1 as SGHRS and CDR2 as YFSETQ.

Note on this clone: Other DNA sequences within the sample encode an identical CDR3. The chain recombines TRBV4-1 with TRBJ1-5, with D possibly TRBD1 on 5 matching bases. Trimming left V 0 bases short and J 1 base short, with 10 bases between. The CDR3 consists of 16 residues. Per germline, CDR1 MGHRA and CDR2 YSYEKL. The CDR3 DNA reads TGCGCCAGCAGCCAAGATAGGTGGGGCAGCAATCAGCCCCAGCATTTT. Translating gives CASSQDRWGSNQPQHF.

J is TRBJ2-3 and V is TRBV5-5; D not resolved. The CDR3 totals 12 residues. V was pared by 3 bases and J by 8 bases, with 10 bases between. Per germline, CDR1 SGHKS and CDR2 YYEKEE (reference sequence). The CDR3 spells CASSSPRSTQYF. For the CDR3, the DNA is TGTGCCAGCAGCTCCCCTCGGAGTACGCAGTATTTT.

This chain joins TRBV5-1 and TRBJ2-1; no definite D call. The V gene's germline CDR1 is SGHRS and CDR2 YFSETQ. The CDR3 runs to 14 residues. V shed 3 bases and J shed 3 bases, with 10 bases lying between them. DNA of the CDR3: TGCGCCAGCAGCTATGGTCAGCTCTACAATGAGCAGTTCTTC. Translation: CASSYGQLYNEQFF. The variable domain in full, with the rest retrieved from reference TRBV5-1 and TRBJ2-1, is KAGVTQTPRYLIKTRGQQVTLSCSPISGHRSVSWYQQTPGQGLQFLFEYFSETQRNKGNFPGRFSGRQFSNSRSEMNVSTLELGDSALYLCASSYGQLYNEQFFGPGTRLTVL.

This rearrangement joins TRBV7-9 to TRBJ1-3; possible D gene TRBD1, 6 bases. CDR1 and CDR2 from the germline V gene are SEHNR and FQNEAQ (reference sequence). The V gene lost 5 bases and the J gene lost 0 bases, with 17 bases spanning the gap. The CDR3 contains 17 residues. The CDR3 here is CASSTTTGLLSGNTIYF. As DNA, the CDR3 is TGTGCCAGCAGCACTACGACAGGACTGCTCTCTGGAAACACCATATATTTT.

V gene TRBV7-2 combines with J gene TRBJ2-3, with D hard to call. The CDR3 is 12 amino acids. Looked up from germline, CDR1 is SGHTA and CDR2 is FQGNSA. The V gene lost 7 bases and the J gene lost 0 bases, with 5 bases spanning the gap. The CDR3 DNA is TGTGCCAGCACCCAGAGCACAGATACGCAGTATTTT. It is translated as CASTQSTDTQYF.

This clone was detected only a few times. The genes are TRBV19 and TRBJ1-2; D is unresolved. CDR1 is LNHDA, CDR2 SQIVND, per germline (reference sequence). The ends were cut back, 1 base at V and 8 bases at J, with 5 bases in the middle. The CDR3 consists of 11 residues. In DNA, the CDR3 is TGTGCCAGTAGTATAGGGCCGGGCTACACCTTC. Protein sequence: CASSIGPGYTF.